A single sample is the source of the 8 T cell receptor beta chains below, sequenced in a study of blood T cell repertoires in COVID-19. Clones were sequenced by immunoSEQ multiplex PCR, and TCRdb holds only the in-frame ones, with some missing. In the table there are more than 95,000 clones, roughly 80% of which are singletons. Sample: peripheral blood. The receptors originated from a man in his 60s with acute or convalescent COVID-19.

For the CDR3, the DNA is TGTGCCAGCAGTCCGGAGATTAACTATGGCTACACCTTC. It yields the protein CASSPEINYGYTF. This chain joins TRBV6-5 and TRBJ1-2; D remains ambiguous. Trimming pared 5 bases from V and 1 base from J, leaving 8 bases between. The CDR3 loop spans 13 amino acids. The germline V gene has CDR1 MNHEY and CDR2 SVGAGI.

The chain employs TRBV7-9 and TRBJ1-1, with 7 bases matching TRBD1. The germline V gene encodes CDR1 SEHNR and CDR2 FQNEAQ (reference sequence). The V gene end was trimmed by 6 bases and the J gene end by 3 bases; junction bases not matched to a gene: 4. The CDR3 covers 13 residues. The CDR3, as DNA: TGTGCCAGCAGTAACACAGGGGACACTGAAGCTTTCTTT. Translation: CASSNTGDTEAFF.

This clone was found a few times. This chain links TRBV4-2 with TRBJ1-1; D possibly corresponds to TRBD1 (6 bases). CDR3 size: 15 residues. V shed 0 bases and J shed 1 base, with 9 bases lying between them. CDR1 and CDR2 (germline): LGHNA, YNFKEQ. The CDR3 loop reads CASSQDLGANTEAFF. DNA for the CDR3: TGTGCCAGCAGCCAAGATCTGGGGGCGAACACTGAAGCTTTCTTT.

This chain links TRBV13 with TRBJ1-6, with 7 bases lining up with TRBD1. V lost 5 bases to trimming and J lost 7 bases; unmatched junction nucleotides: 8. The CDR3 contains 15 residues. The germline V gene encodes CDR1 PRHDT and CDR2 FYEKMQ (reference sequence). This CDR3 is CASSQQTGRNSPLHF. The CDR3 DNA follows: TGTGCCAGCAGCCAACAGACAGGGAGGAATTCACCCCTCCACTTT.

The chain has TRBV14 and TRBJ1-6; 7 positions match TRBD1. Germline CDR1 is SGHDN and CDR2 is FVKESK. The CDR3 length is 17 residues. V was pared by 0 bases and J by 2 bases, with 4 bases of the junction left unmatched. The CDR3: CASSQDTTGPYNSPLHF. DNA for the CDR3: TGTGCCAGCAGCCAAGATACGACAGGGCCCTATAATTCACCCCTCCACTTT.

The chain combines TRBV27 with TRBJ1-1; D unclear. Germline V lookup: CDR1 MNHEY, CDR2 SMNVEV (reference sequence). Trimming removed 3 bases from V and 6 bases from J, with 11 bases in between. The CDR3 runs to 13 residues. The CDR3 reads CASSFAGSPEAFF. CDR3 in DNA: TGTGCCAGCAGTTTCGCAGGTTCCCCTGAAGCTTTCTTT.

The chain carries TRBV19 and TRBJ2-7, with a possible D match to TRBD2 (6 bases). The CDR3 spans 13 residues. V was trimmed by 3 bases and J by 6 bases, leaving 12 bases between them. Germline V gene lookup returns CDR1 LNHDA and CDR2 SQIVND (reference sequence). The CDR3 loop reads CASSIGSPGEQYF. CDR3 in DNA: TGTGCCAGTAGTATCGGGAGTCCAGGCGAGCAGTACTTC.

This chain connects TRBV6-5 to TRBJ2-5; 8 bases align to TRBD1. Per the germline V gene, CDR1 is MNHEY and CDR2 is SVGAGI. The CDR3 extends over 14 amino acids. V was pared by 6 bases and J by 5 bases, with 8 bases of the junction left unmatched. The CDR3 DNA follows: TGTGCCAGCAGCCTTGGACAGGGCAGCGAGACCCAGTACTTC. Encoded protein: CASSLGQGSETQYF.